This T cell receptor beta chain was captured in a study of T cell repertoires in cytomegalovirus infection. Overall study: Recently identified HLA-C-restricted and well-studied HLA-B-restricted CMV epitopes were used. It can be stated that public TCR beta signatures indicated CMV infection as well as a matching HLA type. Findings and caveats of the study: It was HLA-C-restricted CMV-specific TCR beta clonotypes that dominated the response ex vivo. Cumulative frequency of public TCR beta families picked out carriers of CMV plus the relevant HLA.

TCRdb redid the calling of the reads with MiXCR, one entry per CDR3 protein. The repertoire consists of around 430,000 distinct CDR3 sequences, with about 44% occurring once and the leading ten covering roughly two fifths. Regarding this clonotype: The antigen remains unidentified.

In germline, CDR1 is MNHNY, CDR2 SVGAGI (reference sequence). With 0 bases removed from V and 0 bases from J, the gap between germline ends came to 8 bases. This CDR3 is 15 amino acids long. V is TRBV6-6 and J is TRBJ1-2; the D is unclear. This sequence originates from a human donor in good health (CMV status not recorded). Some clones in this sample may be carry-over from other donors' samples. This material consisted of cultured PBMCs, taken from culture after CMV antigen stimulation. In nucleotides, the CDR3 is TGTGCCAGCAGTTACTCGATACGGGCTAACTATGGCTACACCTTC. Its protein is CASSYSIRANYGYTF.